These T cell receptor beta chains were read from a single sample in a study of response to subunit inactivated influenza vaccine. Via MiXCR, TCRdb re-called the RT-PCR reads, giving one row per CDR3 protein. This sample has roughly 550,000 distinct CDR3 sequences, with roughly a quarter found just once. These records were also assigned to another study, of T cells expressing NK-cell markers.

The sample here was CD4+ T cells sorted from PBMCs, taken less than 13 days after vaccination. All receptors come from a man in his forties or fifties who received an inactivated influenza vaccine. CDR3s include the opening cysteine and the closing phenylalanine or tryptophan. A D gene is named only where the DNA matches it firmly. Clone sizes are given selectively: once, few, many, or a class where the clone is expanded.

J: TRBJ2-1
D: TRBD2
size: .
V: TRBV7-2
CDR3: CASSFRGGGMAYNEQFF
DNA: TGTGCCAGCAGCTTTAGGGGCGGGGGGATGGCCTACAATGAGCAGTTCTTC

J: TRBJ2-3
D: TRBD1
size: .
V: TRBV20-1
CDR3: CSARAGQGDTDTQYF
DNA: TGCAGTGCTAGGGCGGGCCAGGGGGACACAGATACGCAGTATTTT

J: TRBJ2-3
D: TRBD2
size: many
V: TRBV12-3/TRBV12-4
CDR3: CASSLSGGRADTQYF
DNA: TGTGCCAGCAGTTTAAGCGGGGGGAGGGCAGATACGCAGTATTTT

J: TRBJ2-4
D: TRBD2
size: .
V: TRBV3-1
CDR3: CASSPGGNLAKNIQYF
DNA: TGTGCCAGCAGCCCCGGGGGGAATCTAGCCAAAAACATTCAGTACTTC

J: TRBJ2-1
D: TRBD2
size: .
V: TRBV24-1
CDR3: CATSDPGTSGRGSDEQFF
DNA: TGTGCCACCAGTGACCCCGGGACTAGCGGGAGAGGGTCGGATGAGCAGTTCTTC

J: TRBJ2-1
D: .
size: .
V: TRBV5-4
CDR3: CASSGARWGKDNEQFF
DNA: TGTGCCAGCAGCGGGGCCCGGTGGGGGAAGGACAATGAGCAGTTCTTC

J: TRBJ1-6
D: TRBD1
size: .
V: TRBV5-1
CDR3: CASSLGQAQGSLHF
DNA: TGCGCCAGCAGCTTAGGACAGGCGCAGGGCTCCCTCCACTTT

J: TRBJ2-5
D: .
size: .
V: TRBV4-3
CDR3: CASSQVRPGGTQYF
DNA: TGCGCCAGCAGCCAAGTCCGACCCGGGGGGACCCAGTACTTC

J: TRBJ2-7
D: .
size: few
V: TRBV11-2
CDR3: CASSLMRYEQYF
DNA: TGTGCCAGCAGCTTAATGCGGTACGAGCAGTACTTC

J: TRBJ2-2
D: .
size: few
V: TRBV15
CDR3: CATSRELNPRGELFF
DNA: TGTGCCACCAGCAGAGAGTTGAACCCACGCGGGGAGCTGTTTTTT

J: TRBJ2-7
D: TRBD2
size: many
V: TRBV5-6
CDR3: CASSFGRAYEQYF
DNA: TGTGCCAGCAGCTTCGGGAGGGCCTACGAGCAGTACTTC

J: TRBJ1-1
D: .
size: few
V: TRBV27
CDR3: CASTSRTGYTEAFF
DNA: TGTGCCAGCACCTCAAGAACAGGGTACACTGAAGCTTTCTTT

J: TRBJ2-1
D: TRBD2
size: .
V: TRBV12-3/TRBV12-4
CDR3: CASSIGGLAGNEQFF
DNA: TGTGCCAGCAGCATAGGCGGACTAGCGGGAAATGAGCAGTTCTTC

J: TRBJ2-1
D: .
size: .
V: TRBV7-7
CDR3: CASSFSPTNNEQFF
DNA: TGTGCTAGCAGCTTCAGTCCCACAAACAATGAGCAGTTCTTC

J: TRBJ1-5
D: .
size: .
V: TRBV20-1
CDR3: CSAHRGGPQHF
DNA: TGCAGTGCCCACCGGGGCGGGCCCCAGCATTTT

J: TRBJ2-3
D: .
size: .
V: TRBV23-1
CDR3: CASSQSGGGLAADTQYF
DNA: TGCGCCAGCAGTCAATCGGGAGGGGGCCTTGCGGCAGATACGCAGTATTTT

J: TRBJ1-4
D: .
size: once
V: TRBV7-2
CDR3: CASSSGRRQKLFF
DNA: TGTGCCAGCAGCTCCGGACGCCGGCAAAAACTGTTTTTT

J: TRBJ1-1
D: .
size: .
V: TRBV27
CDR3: CASSLSPGPSEAFF
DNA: TGTGCCAGCAGTTTATCGCCCGGACCGTCTGAGGCTTTCTTT

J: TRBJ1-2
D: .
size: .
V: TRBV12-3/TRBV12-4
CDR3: CASSRQAGGYTF
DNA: TGTGCCAGCAGCCGACAGGCGGGTGGCTACACCTTC

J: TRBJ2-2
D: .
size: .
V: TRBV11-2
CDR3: CASTLTAGLPAAGELFF
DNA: TGTGCCAGCACCTTGACGGCGGGACTCCCCGCGGCCGGGGAGCTGTTTTTT

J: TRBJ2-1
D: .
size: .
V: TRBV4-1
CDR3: CASSQGSSIDEQFF
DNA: TGCGCCAGCAGCCAAGGATCTAGTATAGATGAGCAGTTCTTC

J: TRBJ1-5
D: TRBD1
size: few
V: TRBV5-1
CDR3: CASSPGTGRGQPQHF
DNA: TGCGCCAGCAGCCCGGGGACAGGGCGCGGTCAGCCCCAGCATTTT

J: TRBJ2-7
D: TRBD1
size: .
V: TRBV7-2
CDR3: CASSSRVQGAYEQYF
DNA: TGTGCCAGCAGCTCCCGCGTACAGGGGGCCTACGAGCAGTACTTC

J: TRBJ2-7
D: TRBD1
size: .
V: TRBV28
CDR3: CASREQGSQQYF
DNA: TGTGCCAGCAGGGAACAGGGGTCGCAGCAGTACTTC

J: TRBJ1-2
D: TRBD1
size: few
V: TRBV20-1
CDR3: CSARDFRGSWGYGYTF
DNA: TGCAGTGCTAGAGATTTCAGGGGGTCGTGGGGCTATGGCTACACCTTC

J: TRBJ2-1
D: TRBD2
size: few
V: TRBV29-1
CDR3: CSVVTSGSYNEQFF
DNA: TGCAGCGTTGTGACTAGCGGGTCCTACAATGAGCAGTTCTTC

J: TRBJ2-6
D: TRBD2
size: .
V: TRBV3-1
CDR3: CASRGGAGANVLTF
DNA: TGTGCCAGCAGGGGAGGGGCTGGGGCCAACGTCCTGACTTTC

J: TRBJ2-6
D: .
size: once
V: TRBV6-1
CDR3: CASSEGGQANVLTF
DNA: TGTGCCAGCAGTGAAGGTGGGCAGGCCAACGTCCTGACTTTC

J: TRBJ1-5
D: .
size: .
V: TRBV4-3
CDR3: CASSQVLGRSSNQPQHF
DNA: TGCGCCAGCAGCCAAGTTCTCGGGAGATCGAGCAATCAGCCCCAGCATTTT

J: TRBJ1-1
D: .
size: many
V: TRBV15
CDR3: CATSPRTAGEAFF
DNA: TGTGCCACCAGCCCTCGGACAGCGGGTGAAGCTTTCTTT

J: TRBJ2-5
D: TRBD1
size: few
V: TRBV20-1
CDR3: CSAETGGQETQYF
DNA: TGCAGTGCAGAGACAGGGGGCCAAGAGACCCAGTACTTC

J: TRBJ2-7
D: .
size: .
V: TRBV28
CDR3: CASNWGRNEQYF
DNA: TGTGCCAGCAATTGGGGACGCAACGAGCAGTACTTC

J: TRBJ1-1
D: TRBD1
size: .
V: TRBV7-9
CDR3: CASSFRQGVAFF
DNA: TGTGCCAGCAGCTTTCGACAGGGCGTAGCTTTCTTT

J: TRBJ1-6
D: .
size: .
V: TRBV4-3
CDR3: CASSQEVGGLRSPLHF
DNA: TGCGCCAGCAGCCAAGAGGTGGGAGGTTTAAGGTCACCCCTCCACTTT

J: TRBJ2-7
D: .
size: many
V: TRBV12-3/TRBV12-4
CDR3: CASSQTGYEQYF
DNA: TGTGCCAGCAGCCAGACAGGATACGAGCAGTACTTC

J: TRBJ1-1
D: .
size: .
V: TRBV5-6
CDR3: CASSLSPGMNTEAFF
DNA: TGTGCCAGCAGCTTGTCCCCGGGGATGAACACTGAAGCTTTCTTT

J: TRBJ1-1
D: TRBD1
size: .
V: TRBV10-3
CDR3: CAISVQGASTEAFF
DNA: TGTGCCATCAGTGTACAGGGGGCGTCCACTGAAGCTTTCTTT

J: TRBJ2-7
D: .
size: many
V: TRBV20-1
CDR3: CSARPHAGQGGFHEQYF
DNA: TGCAGTGCTAGACCTCACGCCGGCCAGGGTGGTTTCCACGAGCAGTACTTC

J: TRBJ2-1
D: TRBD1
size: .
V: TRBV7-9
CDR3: CASSRPLTGGSYNEQFF
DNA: TGTGCCAGCAGCCGCCCCTTGACAGGGGGCTCCTACAATGAGCAGTTCTTC

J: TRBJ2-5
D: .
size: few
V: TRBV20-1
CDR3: CSARDVGRSSVQETQYF
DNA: TGCAGTGCTAGAGATGTTGGGCGTTCTAGCGTCCAAGAGACCCAGTACTTC

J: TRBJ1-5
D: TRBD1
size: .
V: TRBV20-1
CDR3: CSARGTGVRNQPQHF
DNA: TGCAGTGCTAGGGGAACAGGGGTTAGAAATCAGCCCCAGCATTTT

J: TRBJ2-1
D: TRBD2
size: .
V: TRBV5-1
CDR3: CASSSGTSGRVNEQFF
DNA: TGCGCCAGCAGCTCAGGGACTAGCGGGAGGGTAAATGAGCAGTTCTTC

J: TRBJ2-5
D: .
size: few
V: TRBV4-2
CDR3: CASSRNGARGETQYF
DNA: TGTGCCAGCAGCCGAAACGGGGCGCGTGGGGAGACCCAGTACTTC

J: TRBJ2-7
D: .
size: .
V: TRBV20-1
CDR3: CSARGPVTYEQYF
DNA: TGCAGTGCTAGAGGGCCAGTGACCTACGAGCAGTACTTC

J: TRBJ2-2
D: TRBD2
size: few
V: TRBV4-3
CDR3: CASSRGLAGGPTGELFF
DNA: TGCGCCAGCAGCCGGGGACTAGCGGGAGGGCCCACCGGGGAGCTGTTTTTT

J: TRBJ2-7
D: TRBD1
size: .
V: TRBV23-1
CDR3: CASRMRTGHLYEQYF
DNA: TGCGCCAGTAGAATGAGGACAGGGCACCTCTACGAGCAGTACTTC